This T cell receptor (beta chain) derives from a study of T cells of healthy individuals. TCRdb reanalysed the 5' RACE reads using MiXCR and keeps one entry per CDR3 protein. Here the sample spans tens of thousands of distinct CDR3 sequences, roughly 15% being singletons. Germline CDR1 SGHTA, CDR2 FQGNSA. Germline trimming cut 2 bases from V and 6 bases from J; bases unmatched to any gene: 2. The CDR3 sequence is 13 residues long. The sample holds many counts of this clonotype. This clonotype was obtained from a human donor in good health. This sequence joins TRBV7-2 and TRBJ1-2; 8 bases match TRBD1. CDR3: CASSLRDRNGYTF. The CDR3 DNA reads TGTGCCAGCAGCTTACGGGACAGGAATGGCTACACCTTC.